This TCR beta chain was recorded in a study of blood T cell repertoires in COVID-19. This CDR3 contains 13 residues. Trimming cost V 1 base and J 8 bases, with 11 bases left between them. CDR1 and CDR2 (germline): MDHEN, SYDVKM. Using immunoSEQ multiplex PCR, the repertoire was profiled, and TCRdb retains in-frame clones only, with some absent. The data contain more than 25,000 clones, roughly 65% of them singletons. The specimen sequenced was peripheral blood. V and J are TRBV28 and TRBJ1-2; TRBD1 is a possible D gene (5 bases). This receptor was taken from a human donor in a cohort sampled during active COVID-19. The CDR3 DNA follows: TGTGCCAGCAGTTTATTAAGGGGTGGAGGCTACACCTTC. It is translated as CASSLLRGGGYTF.